This is a list of T cell receptor beta chains from one sample in a study of blood T cells in healthy people across ages. A single record per CDR3 protein comes from TCRdb applying MiXCR to the 5' RACE reads. This table holds fewer than 2 million distinct CDR3 sequences, about two fifths found once. The sequenced sample consisted of blood. These TCRs come from a human donor in good health. Both conserved end residues are part of each CDR3. A D gene is named only where the DNA matches it firmly. Not all rows give a size; the values are once, few, many and, for expanded clones, a class.

D gene	V gene	J gene	clone size	CDR3 DNA	CDR3 protein
.	TRBV7-2	TRBJ2-1	few	TGTGCCAGCAGCCCTAGCCAGGGATCCTACAATGAGCAGTTCTTC	CASSPSQGSYNEQFF
TRBD1	TRBV4-1	TRBJ2-7	.	TGCGCCAGCAGCGGGCGGACAGGGGGCTTGAACGACGAGCAGTACTTC	CASSGRTGGLNDEQYF
.	TRBV10-3	TRBJ2-5	few	TGTGCCATCAGTGAAAAAGTGGGGGAGCAGTACTTC	CAISEKVGEQYF
.	TRBV5-1	TRBJ1-4	.	TGCGCCAGCAGCTTGTTGAGTGCGGGTAATGAAAAACTGTTTTTT	CASSLLSAGNEKLFF
.	TRBV4-3	TRBJ1-6	.	TGCGCCAGCAGCCAAGATATTGGAGGCACCAACCTACCTCCCCTCCACTTT	CASSQDIGGTNLPPLHF
TRBD2	TRBV7-2	TRBJ2-3	.	TGTGCCAGCAGCTTAGCCGAAGCGGGGGGGTTGGATACGCAGTATTTT	CASSLAEAGGLDTQYF
.	TRBV5-5	TRBJ2-4	.	TGTGCCAGCAGCTCTATTCTGACTGTAGCCAAAACCATTCAGTACTTC	CASSSILTVAKTIQYF
TRBD1	TRBV9	TRBJ2-7	.	TGTGCCAGCAGCGCGGGACAGTTATACGAGCAGTACTTC	CASSAGQLYEQYF
.	TRBV10-3	TRBJ1-4	once	TGTGCCATCAGTGATGGAGAGAATGAAAAACTGTTTTTT	CAISDGENEKLFF
.	TRBV28	TRBJ1-2	.	TGTGCCAGCATCGCGACGATGGCGGTTCGAGGCTACACCTTC	CASIATMAVRGYTF
.	TRBV7-2	TRBJ2-7	.	TGTGCCAGCAGACAAGGACAGTTTAGTGCGGCCTACGAGCAGTACTTC	CASRQGQFSAAYEQYF
.	TRBV7-4	TRBJ2-1	.	TGTGCCAGCAGCTTATCGCGGGCCCGAAATGATGAGCAGTTCTTC	CASSLSRARNDEQFF
.	TRBV20-1	TRBJ2-2	few	TGCAGTGCTAGTCGGGACACCGGGGAGCTGTTTTTT	CSASRDTGELFF
.	TRBV10-2	TRBJ1-2	.	TGCGCCAGCAGGGGAGACGGTAACACTTATGGCTACACCTTC	CASRGDGNTYGYTF
.	TRBV7-2	TRBJ2-7	few	TGTGCCAGCAGCTTAGCCATGACAGGACCCTACGAGCAGTACTTC	CASSLAMTGPYEQYF
.	TRBV9	TRBJ1-1	few	TGTGCCAGCAGCGCAACCGGGACATCGAACACTGAAGCTTTCTTT	CASSATGTSNTEAFF
.	TRBV6-2/TRBV6-3	TRBJ1-2	.	TGTGCCAGCAGTTACAAGGGGAGAGCGAACTATGGCTACACCTTC	CASSYKGRANYGYTF
.	TRBV28	TRBJ2-7	.	TGTGCCAGCACCTATCAAGGGGGACCTACTAGAGAGCAGTACTTC	CASTYQGGPTREQYF
.	TRBV5-1	TRBJ1-2	.	TGCGCCAGCAGCTTTGAACGATATGGCTACACCTTC	CASSFERYGYTF
.	TRBV29-1	TRBJ1-1	once	TGCAGCGTTGCGACTGAGTTTGAAGCTTTCTTT	CSVATEFEAFF
TRBD2	TRBV10-3	TRBJ2-3	few	TGTGCCATCAGTGCCGGGGGAGGGAATCAGTATTTT	CAISAGGGNQYF
TRBD2	TRBV5-1	TRBJ2-3	.	TGCGCCAGCAGCTTCCGAGTTTTACTAGCGGGGGTCACAGATACGCAGTATTTT	CASSFRVLLAGVTDTQYF
.	TRBV19	TRBJ1-5	.	TGTGCCAGTCATTCCAGATTCAATCAGCCCCAGCATTTT	CASHSRFNQPQHF
TRBD2	TRBV6-1	TRBJ2-5	.	TGTGCCAGCAGTCCGGGAGGAGCGGGGTTTCATGAGACCCAGTACTTC	CASSPGGAGFHETQYF
.	TRBV7-2	TRBJ1-2	few	TGTGCCAGCAGCTTCGGGGGTTTTAATTCCGGCTATGGCTACACTTTC	CASSFGGFNSGYGYTF
.	TRBV6-5	TRBJ1-1	.	TGTGCCAGCAGTTACTCCGGAAGACCCAACACTGAAGCTTTCTTT	CASSYSGRPNTEAFF
.	TRBV19	TRBJ2-5	.	TGTGCCAGTAGTATGGTTCGTAGCAGTGAGACCCAGTACTTC	CASSMVRSSETQYF
TRBD1	TRBV4-3	TRBJ1-2	few	TGCGCCAGCAGCCAAGACCTTGGGACAGGATATGGCTACACCTTC	CASSQDLGTGYGYTF
.	TRBV2	TRBJ2-1	.	TGTGCCAGCAGTCGGACAGCCTACAATGAGCAGTTCTTC	CASSRTAYNEQFF
TRBD1	TRBV7-2	TRBJ1-2	few	TGTGCCAGCAGCGCGGACAGGGTGACAGCTAACTATGGCTACACCTTC	CASSADRVTANYGYTF
.	TRBV5-1	TRBJ1-1	.	TGCGCCAGCAGCCTGGGGATAGGGGACACTGAAGCTTTCTTT	CASSLGIGDTEAFF
.	TRBV14	TRBJ2-1	few	TGTGCCAGCAGCCAAGGGAGGGGGCGGTTGTTAAATGAGCAGTTCTTC	CASSQGRGRLLNEQFF
.	TRBV28	TRBJ2-3	.	TGTGCCAGCAGTTTGGATGTCCTGGGCGGGCAGATAACAGATACGCAGTATTTT	CASSLDVLGGQITDTQYF
.	TRBV11-2	TRBJ1-4	few	TGTGCCAGCAGCTGGGGGGGATTACTAAAGAGAACAACTAATGAAAAACTGTTTTTT	CASSWGGLLKRTTNEKLFF
.	TRBV5-5	TRBJ2-5	few	TGTGCCAGCAGCCGGACATTCCAAGAGACCCAGTACTTC	CASSRTFQETQYF
TRBD2	TRBV9	TRBJ2-3	.	TGTGCCCGCAGCGAGACTAGCGGGTACACAGATACGCAGTATTTT	CARSETSGYTDTQYF
TRBD2	TRBV29-1	TRBJ2-2	few	TGCAGCGTTGGGAGAGCGGGGGCGAACACCGGGGAGCTGTTTTTT	CSVGRAGANTGELFF
.	TRBV4-1	TRBJ1-2	.	TGCGCCAGCAGCCAAGACACAGGCAACTACTATGGCTACACCTTC	CASSQDTGNYYGYTF
TRBD2	TRBV12-5	TRBJ2-3	few	TGTGCTAGTGGTTTCGGACTAGCCGCAGATACGCAGTATTTT	CASGFGLAADTQYF
.	TRBV2	TRBJ2-5	.	TGTGCCAGCCTCAGGGGATCAGAGACCCAGTACTTC	CASLRGSETQYF
TRBD2	TRBV20-1	TRBJ2-3	.	TGCAGTGCCCTTCTAGCGGGGGGGGCCCCGGGTACGCAGTATTTT	CSALLAGGAPGTQYF
.	TRBV7-2	TRBJ2-4	few	TGTGCCAGCAGCTTGCTAAGCGCTGGTAGGGATCAGTACTTC	CASSLLSAGRDQYF
TRBD2	TRBV20-1	TRBJ2-3	few	TGCAGTGCTCAACTAGCGGGGGGTTTCCTGGGTCCAGATACGCAGTATTTT	CSAQLAGGFLGPDTQYF
TRBD1	TRBV6-6	TRBJ2-1	few	TGTGCCAGCAGTTATGACACAGGGGGCGCTTACAATGAGCAGTTCTTC	CASSYDTGGAYNEQFF
.	TRBV18	TRBJ1-1	.	TGTGCCAGCTCACCAGGGGCAGGCACTGAAGCTTTCTTT	CASSPGAGTEAFF
.	TRBV12-3/TRBV12-4	TRBJ2-7	.	TGTGCCAGCACCAACGCCGGGGTCGAGCAGTACTTC	CASTNAGVEQYF
.	TRBV6-5	TRBJ2-1	.	TGTGCCAGCAGTTACCACCGACCCCATGAAGATGAGCAGTTCTTC	CASSYHRPHEDEQFF
TRBD1	TRBV20-1	TRBJ1-2	few	TGCAGTGCTGTAGGGACAGCCTCATCTAACAACTATGGCTACACCTTC	CSAVGTASSNNYGYTF
TRBD1	TRBV5-6	TRBJ2-3	.	TGTGCCAGCAGCTTAGGCTCAGGGACAGGGCGCACAGATACGCAGTATTTT	CASSLGSGTGRTDTQYF
.	TRBV20-1	TRBJ1-2	.	TGCAGTGCTAGAGAAGACACCGGCGTAGGGGGCTACACCTTC	CSAREDTGVGGYTF
.	TRBV4-3	TRBJ1-1	.	TGCGCCAGCAGCCAAGAAGTGTTGAGAAACACTGAAGCTTTCTTT	CASSQEVLRNTEAFF
.	TRBV2	TRBJ2-7	once	TGTGCCAGCAGGGACTTCAGGGTATCCGAGCAGTACTTC	CASRDFRVSEQYF
TRBD1	TRBV7-9	TRBJ1-4	.	TGTGCCAGCAGCAGCCTGGGACAGTTAAATGAAAAACTGTTTTTT	CASSSLGQLNEKLFF
.	TRBV19	TRBJ1-6	.	TGTGCCAGTAGTGGGTCAGGGAGATCACCCCTCCACTTT	CASSGSGRSPLHF